This T cell receptor beta chain was retrieved from a study of blood T cell repertoires in COVID-19. Patients at the Seattle site were enrolled during active infection and followed longitudinally. CDR1 is SGHKS and CDR2 is YYEKEE in the germline V gene (reference sequence). The CDR3 sequence is 14 residues long. V dropped 1 base and J dropped 8; count of bases not matched to a gene: 3. As processed by the authors: Estimation of nucleated cell counts was performed using reference gene primer amplification. Produced via immunoSEQ multiplex PCR; TCRdb's table is partial and in-frame only. That table is the source of V, J and clone size, and D and trimming were worked out from the DNA. The repertoire holds approximately 290,000 clones, just over 90% seen once, with about 2% in the top ten.

The J gene is TRBJ2-1, the V gene TRBV5-5; 10 nucleotides agree with TRBD2. Sample: peripheral blood. This clonotype originated in a woman aged 30 to 39 with COVID-19, enrolled during active disease. The CDR3 DNA reads TGTGCCAGCAGCTTGACTAGCGGGAACCATGAGCAGTTCTTC. This sequence encodes CASSLTSGNHEQFF.